The present entry profiles one T cell receptor beta chain with its context. This record belongs to a study of blood T cell repertoires in COVID-19. Across the whole study: The analysed material was cDNA or gDNA that came from T cells, B-cell-depleted T cells, or PBMCs.

Original data processing: Amplified reference gene primers provided the basis for estimating nucleated cell counts. Sequencing used immunoSEQ multiplex PCR; TCRdb keeps in-frame clones, though not all of them. The V and J calls and the clone size are those of that table, but D and trimming were determined from the DNA. The sample lists about 90,000 clones, over 75% occurring once. The TCR comes from a man aged 45 to 65 with acute or convalescent COVID-19. Sequenced input: peripheral blood.

In DNA form, the CDR3 reads TGTGCCAGTAGTACGGGACAGGGGGAGACCCAGTACTTC. Encoded protein: CASSTGQGETQYF. The chain employs TRBV19 and TRBJ2-5; 10 bases fit TRBD1. Germline V gives CDR1 LNHDA, CDR2 SQIVND (reference sequence). The CDR3 is 13 amino acids. V was clipped by 4 bases and J by 5 bases; unmatched bases: 1. Filled out from reference TRBV19 and TRBJ2-5, the complete variable domain reads DGGITQSPKYLFRKEGQNVTLSCEQNLNHDAMYWYRQDPGQGLRLIYYSQIVNDFQKGDIAEGYSVSREKKESFPLTVTSAQKNPTAFYLCASSTGQGETQYFGPGTRLLVL.